The 6 T cell receptor beta chains below come from one sample, sequenced in a study of PD-1 blockade in mismatch repair-deficient tumors. Sequenced by immunoSEQ multiplex PCR; TCRdb stores in-frame clones only, minus some. The table shows fewer than 10,000 clones, with more than 80% occurring only once. The sample consisted of PBMCs, taken 46 to 48 weeks after starting pembrolizumab. These receptors originate from an adult with mismatch repair-deficient cancer.

This chain links TRBV28 with TRBJ2-7; 8 positions agree with TRBD1. The CDR3 runs to 16 residues. Germline lookup yields CDR1 MDHEN and CDR2 SYDVKM. The V and J ends lost 2 bases and 2 bases, in that order; junction bases with no gene match: 8. CDR3 loop: CASSLPPGQGAYEQYF. In DNA, the CDR3 is TGTGCCAGCAGTTTACCCCCCGGACAGGGTGCCTACGAGCAGTACTTC.

This clone occurred a few times. The J gene is TRBJ2-7, the V gene TRBV7-9; 7 nucleotides line up with TRBD1. Germline lookup yields CDR1 SEHNR and CDR2 FQNEAQ (reference sequence). The CDR3 has 15 residues. The junction had 9 bases not matched to a gene; V was cut back by 4 bases and J by 3 bases. The CDR3 sequence: CASSSTGTAVYEQYF. The CDR3 bases are TGTGCCAGCAGCTCTACCGGGACAGCTGTCTACGAGCAGTACTTC.

In its sample, this clone was seen once. The J gene is TRBJ2-7, the V gene TRBV7-3; 8 nucleotides agree with TRBD1. The J segment lost 6 bases and the V segment lost 4 bases, leaving 5 bases of the junction unmatched. From germline, CDR1 is SGHTA and CDR2 FQGTGA. This CDR3 is 13 amino acids long. DNA for the CDR3: TGTGCCAGCAGCTCGACAGGGGTTTCCGAGCAGTACTTC. Its translation: CASSSTGVSEQYF.

The chain has TRBV18 and TRBJ1-4, with 8 bases identical to TRBD1. Germline loops: CDR1 KGHSH, CDR2 LQKENI. V lost 3 bases and J lost 4; bases outside the gene matches: 7. This CDR3 region has 16 residues. CDR3 sequence (DNA): TGTGCCAGCTCACCGCCTCGGACAGGGCTTAATGAAAAACTGTTTTTT. This encodes CASSPPRTGLNEKLFF.

V and J are TRBV20-1 and TRBJ2-3; D unclear. V lost 3 bases to trimming and J lost 4 bases, with 5 bases between them. CDR3 length: 11 residues. Germline V CDR1 and CDR2: DFQATT, SNEGSKA (reference sequence). The CDR3 region is CSARIADTQYF. The CDR3 nucleotides read TGCAGTGCTAGGATAGCAGATACGCAGTATTTT.

The V gene is TRBV28, the J gene TRBJ1-4; the D is unclear. The CDR3 totals 12 residues. Germline V gene data show CDR1 as MDHEN and CDR2 as SYDVKM. Trimming removed 5 bases at V and 4 bases at J, with 5 bases between. DNA of the CDR3: TGTGCCAGCAGTCTTAATAATGAAAAACTGTTTTTT. Protein product: CASSLNNEKLFF.